This T cell receptor beta chain emerged from a study of shared clonotypes between healthy human individuals. Germline lookup yields CDR1 SGHRS and CDR2 YFSETQ. With 4 bases removed from V and 1 base from J, the gap between germline ends came to 5 bases. The CDR3 contains 12 residues. Data came from immunoSEQ multiplex PCR; TCRdb stores just in-frame clones and leaves some out. This sample carries approximately 1.1 million clones, 78% of them seen once, and the ten largest clones take approximately 0.5%. Of note for this clone: This specimen includes other DNA sequences encoding the same CDR3.

The chain is built from TRBV5-1 and TRBJ2-5; no definite D call. The receptor was derived from a man in his late teens or twenties in good health. Some clones in this sample may be carry-over from other donors' samples. Sequenced input: memory CD4+ T cells from PBMCs. Subset given: CD45RA-negative fraction. CDR3 sequence: CASSPTQETQYF. CDR3 coding DNA: TGCGCCAGCAGCCCCACCCAAGAGACCCAGTACTTC.